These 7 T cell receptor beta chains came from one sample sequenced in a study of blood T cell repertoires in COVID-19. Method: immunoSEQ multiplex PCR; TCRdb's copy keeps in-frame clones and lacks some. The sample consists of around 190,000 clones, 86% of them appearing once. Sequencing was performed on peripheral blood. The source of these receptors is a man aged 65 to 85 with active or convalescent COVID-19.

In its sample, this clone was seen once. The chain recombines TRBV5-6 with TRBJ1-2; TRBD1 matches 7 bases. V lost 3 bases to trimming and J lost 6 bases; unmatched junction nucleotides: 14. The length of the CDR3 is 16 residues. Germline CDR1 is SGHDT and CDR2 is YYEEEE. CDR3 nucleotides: TGTGCCAGCAGCTCCCCCGGGACAGAGGTCAGAAATGGCTACACCTTC. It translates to CASSSPGTEVRNGYTF. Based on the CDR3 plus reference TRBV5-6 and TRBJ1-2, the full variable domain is DAGVTQSPTHLIKTRGQQVTLRCSPKSGHDTVSWYQQALGQGPQFIFQYYEEEERQRGNFPDRFSGHQFPNYSSELNVNALLLGDSALYLCASSSPGTEVRNGYTFGSGTRLTVV.

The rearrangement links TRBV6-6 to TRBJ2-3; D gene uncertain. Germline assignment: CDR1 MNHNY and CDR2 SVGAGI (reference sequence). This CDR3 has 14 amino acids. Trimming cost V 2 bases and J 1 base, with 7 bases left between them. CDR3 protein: CASSYGRGTDTQYF. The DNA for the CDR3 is TGTGCCAGCAGTTACGGTAGAGGCACAGATACGCAGTATTTT.

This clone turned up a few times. The CDR3 nucleotides are TGCGCCAGCAGCTTGGGGATCAGGGGTGAAAAACTGTTTTTT. Its protein is CASSLGIRGEKLFF. This chain uses TRBV5-1 with TRBJ1-4; TRBD1 might be the D (6 bases). The V gene's germline CDR1 is SGHRS and CDR2 YFSETQ. Trimming stripped 0 bases from V and 7 bases from J, with 10 bases between. CDR3 length equals 14 residues.

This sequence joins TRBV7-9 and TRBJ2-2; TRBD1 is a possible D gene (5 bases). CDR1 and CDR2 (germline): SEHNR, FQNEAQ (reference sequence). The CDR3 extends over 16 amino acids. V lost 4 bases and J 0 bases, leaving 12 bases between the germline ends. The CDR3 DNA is TGTGCCAGCAGCTCCCCCAGGGCTCCGAACACCGGGGAGCTGTTTTTT. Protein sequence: CASSSPRAPNTGELFF.

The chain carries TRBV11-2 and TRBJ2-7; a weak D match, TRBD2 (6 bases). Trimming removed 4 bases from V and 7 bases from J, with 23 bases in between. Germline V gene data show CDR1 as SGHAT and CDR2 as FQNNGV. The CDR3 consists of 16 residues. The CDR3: CASSSRSRWDLGEQYF. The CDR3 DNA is TGTGCCAGCAGCTCCAGGAGTAGGTGGGACTTGGGGGAGCAGTACTTC.

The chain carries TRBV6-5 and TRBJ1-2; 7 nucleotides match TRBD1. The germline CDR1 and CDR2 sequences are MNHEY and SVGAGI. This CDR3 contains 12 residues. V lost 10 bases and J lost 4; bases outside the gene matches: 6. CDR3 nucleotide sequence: TGTGCCACCAAACAGGGGACCTATGGCTACACCTTC. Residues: CATKQGTYGYTF.

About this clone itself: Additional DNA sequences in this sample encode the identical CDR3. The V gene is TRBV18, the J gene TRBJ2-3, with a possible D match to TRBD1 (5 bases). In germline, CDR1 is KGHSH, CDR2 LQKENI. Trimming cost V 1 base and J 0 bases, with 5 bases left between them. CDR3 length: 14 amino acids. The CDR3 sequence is CASSPRQSTDTQYF. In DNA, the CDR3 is TGTGCCAGCTCACCACGACAGAGCACAGATACGCAGTATTTT.